Presented here are 26 T cell receptor beta chains from one specimen sequenced in a study of blood T cells in healthy people across ages. For the second PCR, which ran for roughly 7 to 11 cycles, a sample-barcoded 5' primer and a J-beta primer mix were used. TCRdb reprocessed the 5' RACE reads via MiXCR and lists one record per CDR3 protein. Of about 800,000 distinct CDR3 sequences in the sample, roughly 25% were seen once. The data were also submitted as part of a second study, on T cells of mothers and their children.

Sequenced material: blood. The receptors were sampled from a boy aged 10-17 years in good health.

A single count supports this clonotype. Its ends do not fully match the called genes, so a read error is possible. The chain employs TRBV4-3 and TRBJ1-2, with 10 positions matching TRBD1. CDR1 LGHNA and CDR2 YSLEER come from the germline V gene. This CDR3 has 19 amino acids. The CDR3 region is CASSQGFSLAGQGSDGHTF. Here the CDR3 DNA reads TGCGCCAGCAGCCAAGGGTTCTCTCTAGCGGGACAGGGGAGTGATGGCCACACCTTC.

In this sample, this clonotype turned up a few times. CDR3: CASSPHWRESTDTQYF. CDR3 nucleotides: TGTGCCAGCAGCCCACACTGGAGGGAAAGCACAGATACGCAGTATTTT. The chain employs TRBV7-9 and TRBJ2-3; TRBD2 is a possible D gene (6 bases). CDR1 is SEHNR, CDR2 FQNEAQ, per germline (reference sequence). The V gene lost 5 bases and the J gene lost 0 bases, with 15 bases spanning the gap. This CDR3 is built from 16 residues.

The chain carries TRBV7-2 and TRBJ2-7, with 8 bases aligning to TRBD2. Losses at the gene ends were 5 bases for V and 0 bases for J; bases not matched to a gene: 3. CDR3 length equals 14 residues. From germline, CDR1 is SGHTA and CDR2 FQGNSA. The CDR3 region has the DNA TGTGCCAGCAGCGTCAGCGGGAGCTCCTACGAGCAGTACTTC. This encodes CASSVSGSSYEQYF.

This clonotype was seen more than once but under ten times. V gene TRBV4-1 combines with J gene TRBJ2-2, with 8 bases matching TRBD2. The junction had 7 bases not matched to a gene; V was cut back by 0 bases and J by 4 bases. Germline V gene lookup returns CDR1 MGHRA and CDR2 YSYEKL. The CDR3 runs 17 residues. The CDR3 is CASSQDPGGGRTGELFF. Written as DNA, the CDR3 is TGCGCCAGCAGCCAAGATCCTGGCGGGGGGCGCACCGGGGAGCTGTTTTTT.

The rearrangement joins TRBV14 to TRBJ2-3; 9 positions match TRBD2. The CDR3 consists of 15 residues. Germline CDR1 SGHDN, CDR2 FVKESK. V lost 4 bases, J lost 3 bases, and 5 bases stayed unmatched. Here the CDR3 reads CASSPLSGRTDTQYF. The CDR3 nucleotides read TGTGCCAGCAGCCCCCTCAGCGGGAGGACAGATACGCAGTATTTT.

This clonotype has a single count. The J gene is TRBJ1-1, the V gene TRBV29-1, with 7 bases lining up with TRBD1. With V trimmed by 7 bases and J by 9 bases, 8 bases remained unmatched. CDR3 length equals 11 residues. The V gene's germline CDR1 is SQVTM and CDR2 ANQGSEA. CDR3: CSATGWSKAFF. CDR3 bases: TGCAGCGCGACAGGGTGGTCTAAAGCTTTCTTT.

In this sample, this clonotype turned up a few times. The V gene is TRBV9, the J gene TRBJ2-7; TRBD2 matches at 14 bases. The trim removed 3 bases at V and 3 bases at J, leaving 2 bases unmatched. Germline CDR1 reads SGDLS; CDR2 reads YYNGEE. The CDR3 has 15 residues. CDR3 sequence reads: CASSATSGRDYEQYF. The CDR3 DNA is TGTGCCAGCAGCGCGACTAGCGGGAGGGACTACGAGCAGTACTTC.

This chain connects TRBV29-1 to TRBJ1-2; D unresolved. Trimming shortened V by 2 bases and J by 4 bases, and 8 bases separated the two germline ends. This CDR3 is 12 amino acids long. Per germline, CDR1 SQVTM and CDR2 ANQGSEA. In DNA, the CDR3 is TGCAGCGTTGAACGGGGAGCCTATGGCTACACCTTC. Its translation: CSVERGAYGYTF.

The chain's CDR3 is CSYQDASGTGELFF. The CDR3 DNA reads as TGCAGTTATCAGGACGCCTCGGGCACCGGGGAGCTGTTTTTT. J is TRBJ2-2 and V is TRBV29-1; D is unresolved. The germline CDR1 and CDR2 sequences are SQVTM and ANQGSEA. This CDR3 spans 14 amino acids.

This clonotype has a handful of counts. The chain recombines TRBV6-2 or TRBV6-3 with TRBJ1-1, with no clear D. V was trimmed by 10 bases and J by 0 bases, leaving 15 bases between them. CDR1 MNHEY and CDR2 SVGEGT come from the germline V gene. This CDR3 is 14 amino acids long. The CDR3 region is CATTLDVMNTEAFF. In DNA, the CDR3 is TGTGCCACCACATTGGACGTCATGAACACTGAAGCTTTCTTT.

The rearrangement joins TRBV12-3 or TRBV12-4 to TRBJ1-3; TRBD1 matches 9 bases. V lost 5 bases to trimming and J lost 1 base; unmatched junction nucleotides: 0. The CDR3 runs to 14 residues. CDR3 amino acids: CASSDRGSGNTIYF. The DNA for the CDR3 is TGTGCCAGCAGTGACAGGGGGTCTGGAAACACCATATATTTT.

This clonotype has more than one count but fewer than ten. A read error may account for a junction end that differs from germline. The chain combines TRBV28 with TRBJ2-4; D gene uncertain. Looked up from germline, CDR1 is MDHEN and CDR2 is SYDVKM. This CDR3 is 11 amino acids long. This chain's CDR3 is CASRAKTIQYF. The CDR3 nucleotides are TGTGCCTCTCGCGCCAAAACCATTCAGTACTTC.

In this sample, this clonotype turned up a few times. This sequence joins TRBV5-1 and TRBJ2-4; possible D gene TRBD1, 6 bases. V was clipped by 0 bases and J by 5 bases, with 12 bases between them. The CDR3 has 15 residues. CDR1 and CDR2 from the germline V gene are SGHRS and YFSETQ. The CDR3 DNA sequence: TGCGCCAGCAGCTTGGGGGCAGGGGCCGAAAACATTCAGTACTTC. Translation: CASSLGAGAENIQYF.

The rearrangement uses TRBV7-9 and TRBJ2-1; 10 positions agree with TRBD2. Trimming at V came to 5 bases and at J to 6 bases, leaving 10 bases not matched to a gene. The germline gives CDR1 SEHNR, CDR2 FQNEAQ (reference sequence). CDR3 length equals 16 residues. In DNA form, the CDR3 reads TGTGCCAGCAGCCCCGTCAGCGGGAGGGCCGGCAATGAGCAGTTCTTC. Its protein is CASSPVSGRAGNEQFF. Combining the CDR3 with reference TRBV7-9 and TRBJ2-1 gives the whole variable domain DTGVSQNPRHKITKRGQNVTFRCDPISEHNRLYWYRQTLGQGPEFLTYFQNEAQLEKSRLLSDRFSAERPKGSFSTLEIQRTEQGDSAMYLCASSPVSGRAGNEQFFGPGTRLTVL.

For this clonotype: One end of the junction is discordant with germline, which a read error may explain. The gene calls are TRBV29-1 and TRBJ2-5, with D perhaps TRBD1 or TRBD2 (5 bases each). There are 12 residues in the CDR3. Per the germline V gene, CDR1 is SQVTM and CDR2 is ANQGSEA. CDR3 amino acids: CSPRGTQETQYF. DNA of the CDR3: TGCAGCCCCCGGGGCACCCAAGAAACCCAGTACTTC.

The chain joins TRBV29-1 to TRBJ2-1; tentative D call: TRBD1 (6 bases). This CDR3 region has 11 residues. Trimming removed 4 bases at V and 10 bases at J, with 11 bases between. Germline CDR1 reads SQVTM; CDR2 reads ANQGSEA. The CDR3 region is CSVARGQEQFF. CDR3 nucleotides: TGCAGCGTTGCCAGAGGACAGGAGCAGTTCTTC.

The rearrangement links TRBV6-6 to TRBJ2-5, with 9 bases that match TRBD1. The germline CDR1 and CDR2 sequences are MNHNY and SVGAGI (reference sequence). With V trimmed by 7 bases and J by 11 bases, 11 bases remained unmatched. The CDR3 length is 13 residues. For the CDR3, the DNA is TGTGCCAGCATCGGGACAGGGTCTCAAGAGCAGTACTTC. Its protein is CASIGTGSQEQYF.

The chain couples TRBV4-1 to TRBJ2-7, with D unclear. Trimming removed 4 bases from V and 7 bases from J, with 14 bases in between. The CDR3 has 13 amino acids. CDR1 and CDR2 from the germline V gene are MGHRA and YSYEKL. The CDR3 coding sequence is TGCGCCAGCAGCCGCCTATCCGTAGGGGAGCAGTACTTC. It codes for CASSRLSVGEQYF.

There are a few counts of this clonotype. A much larger clone differs by one base, so this may be a read error. The chain combines TRBV5-1 with TRBJ2-7; 9 bases match TRBD1. CDR3 length: 15 residues. Germline values: CDR1 SGHRS, CDR2 YFSETQ. The CDR3 region has the DNA TGCGCCAGCAGCTTGATACAGGGGGCTAAGAACGAGCAGTGCTTC. Amino acid sequence: CASSLIQGAKNEQCF.

The chain employs TRBV4-3 and TRBJ1-4, with D maybe TRBD1 (5 bases). Germline V gene sequence: CDR1 LGHNA, CDR2 YSLEER. V shed 3 bases and J shed 10 bases, with 12 bases lying between them. CDR3 size: 13 residues. This CDR3 reads CASSQMRGGKLFF. The CDR3 DNA reads TGCGCCAGCAGCCAGATGCGGGGGGGAAAACTGTTTTTT.

The rearrangement joins TRBV19 to TRBJ1-5, with TRBD1 matching 8 bases. The CDR3 runs to 13 residues. Germline CDR1 reads LNHDA; CDR2 reads SQIVND (reference sequence). J gave up 5 bases and V 7 bases, and 4 bases lay outside the gene matches. The CDR3 protein is CASNDRGDQPQHF. The CDR3 DNA sequence: TGTGCCAGTAACGACAGGGGAGATCAGCCCCAGCATTTT.

The chain joins TRBV27 to TRBJ2-2; D ambiguous. Looked up from germline, CDR1 is MNHEY and CDR2 is SMNVEV (reference sequence). The CDR3 length is 16 residues. Between the trimmed V and J ends, which lost 4 bases and 4 bases, there was a span of 16 bases. Here the CDR3 DNA reads TGTGCCAGCAGTTCCTACGTCAATCTAGGCACCGGGGAGCTGTTTTTT. Translated, it gives CASSSYVNLGTGELFF.

This clonotype was found once. The chain uses TRBV5-1 and TRBJ2-7; D gene uncertain. Germline V gene lookup returns CDR1 SGHRS and CDR2 YFSETQ. The CDR3 spans 15 residues. V was cut by 0 bases and J by 0 bases, with 10 bases left in between. Here the CDR3 reads CASSLAVAVSYEQYF. In DNA form, the CDR3 reads TGCGCCAGCAGCTTGGCCGTCGCAGTCTCCTACGAGCAGTACTTC. Supplemented by reference TRBV5-1 and TRBJ2-7, the full variable domain reads KAGVTQTPRYLIKTRGQQVTLSCSPISGHRSVSWYQQTPGQGLQFLFEYFSETQRNKGNFPGRFSGRQFSNSRSEMNVSTLELGDSALYLCASSLAVAVSYEQYFGPGTRLTVT.

The sample holds one count of this clonotype. Here the CDR3 omits its conserved ending phenylalanine or tryptophan, so a read error is the likely source. The gene calls are TRBV14 and TRBJ2-7; D ambiguous. CDR1 and CDR2 from the germline V gene are SGHDN and FVKESK. Deletions cut 0 bases from V and 4 bases from J, with 7 bases between. The CDR3 contains 13 residues. In DNA form, the CDR3 reads TGTGCCAGCAGCCAAGAATGGCGATACGAGCAGTACCTC. Protein sequence: CASSQEWRYEQYL.

This clonotype was observed a few times. The chain has TRBV10-3 and TRBJ2-3; tentatively, D is TRBD1 (6 bases). CDR1 is ENHRY, CDR2 SYGVKD, per germline. V lost 3 bases, J lost 5 bases, and 15 bases lay in between. The CDR3 has 15 residues. The CDR3: CAISDPGVLKDTQYF. DNA for the CDR3: TGTGCCATCAGTGACCCAGGGGTACTGAAAGATACGCAGTATTTT.

The chain couples TRBV3-1 to TRBJ2-2; D possibly corresponds to TRBD1 (6 bases). The V end was cut by 2 bases, the J end by 4 bases, with 11 bases between. Germline values: CDR1 LGHDT, CDR2 YNNKEL (reference sequence). This CDR3 is 15 amino acids long. The CDR3 DNA follows: TGTGCCAGCAGCCAACTGGGGGCCGGCACCGGGGAGCTGTTTTTT. Its translation is CASSQLGAGTGELFF.